The next 30 T cell receptor beta chains were all read from a single sample in a study of T-cell memory formation after mild COVID-19. TCRdb called the 5' RACE reads again in MiXCR, with one record for every CDR3 protein. Of about 320,000 distinct CDR3 sequences in the sample, over 11% were seen once. What was sequenced was PBMCs or a T cell subset sorted from them (not recorded which). Every receptor here comes from a man younger than 30 who had mild COVID-19 (a few samples of this study predate the infection). Cell type and time point are not known.

The chain carries TRBV29-1 and TRBJ2-5; TRBD1 or TRBD2 may be the D gene (5 bases each). Germline loops: CDR1 SQVTM, CDR2 ANQGSEA. The CDR3 runs to 12 residues. V was pared by 2 bases and J by 9 bases, with 13 bases between. CDR3 bases: TGCAGCGTTGAACGGGACCCCGGAGCCCAGTACTTC. It encodes CSVERDPGAQYF.

In its sample, this clonotype was seen once. The chain carries TRBV5-1 and TRBJ2-5, with D possibly called TRBD1 or TRBD2 (6 bases each). CDR3 length equals 15 residues. V was trimmed by 4 bases and J by 1 base, leaving 14 bases between them. Germline CDR1 and CDR2: SGHRS and YFSETQ. This CDR3 reads CASSPGAGVQETQYF. CDR3 sequence (DNA): TGCGCCAGCAGCCCGGGGGCCGGGGTCCAAGAGACCCAGTACTTC. Together with reference TRBV5-1 and TRBJ2-5, the CDR3 gives the full variable domain: KAGVTQTPRYLIKTRGQQVTLSCSPISGHRSVSWYQQTPGQGLQFLFEYFSETQRNKGNFPGRFSGRQFSNSRSEMNVSTLELGDSALYLCASSPGAGVQETQYFGPGTRLLVL.

V is TRBV3-1 and J is TRBJ2-2, with D unclear. This CDR3 spans 11 amino acids. CDR1 is LGHDT, CDR2 YNNKEL, per germline (reference sequence). The V gene lost 1 base and the J gene lost 10 bases, with 4 bases spanning the gap. This CDR3 is CASSQASELFF. The CDR3 DNA sequence: TGTGCCAGCAGCCAAGCATCGGAGCTGTTTTTT.

DNA for the CDR3: TGTGCCAGCAGCGTAGAAGACAGGAGATACACAGATACGCAGTATTTT. Translating gives CASSVEDRRYTDTQYF. The rearrangement links TRBV9 to TRBJ2-3; TRBD1 might be the D (6 bases). The germline V gene has CDR1 SGDLS and CDR2 YYNGEE. The CDR3 length is 16 residues. The V end lost 0 bases, the J end lost 2 bases, and 13 bases lay between the germline ends.

The chain has TRBV7-2 and TRBJ1-5; TRBD1 is a possible D gene (5 bases). CDR1 SGHTA and CDR2 FQGNSA come from the germline V gene. CDR3 length: 16 amino acids. Trimming took off 1 base at V and 0 bases at J, with 10 bases between the two ends. The CDR3 nucleotides are TGTGCCAGCAGCTTAGTGGCGACAGATAGCAATCAGCCCCAGCATTTT. Protein sequence: CASSLVATDSNQPQHF. The entire variable domain, with the rest obtained from reference TRBV7-2 and TRBJ1-5, is as follows: GAGVSQSPSNKVTEKGKDVELRCDPISGHTALYWYRQSLGQGLEFLIYFQGNSAPDKSGLPSDRFSAERTGGSVSTLTIQRTQQEDSAVYLCASSLVATDSNQPQHFGDGTRLSIL.

This clonotype was counted at least ten times. This chain links TRBV7-3 with TRBJ1-2, with D perhaps TRBD1 (5 bases). V shed 5 bases and J shed 0 bases, with 13 bases lying between them. The CDR3 is 15 amino acids. Germline CDR1 SGHTA, CDR2 FQGTGA. CDR3 region: CASSPGGGANYGYTF. CDR3 in DNA: TGTGCCAGCAGCCCCGGGGGTGGGGCTAACTATGGCTACACCTTC.

This clonotype was seen ten or more times. This rearrangement joins TRBV27 to TRBJ2-7; tentative D call: TRBD1 (6 bases). The CDR3 is 15 residues long. V was clipped by 5 bases and J by 0 bases, with 14 bases between them. CDR1 and CDR2 from the germline V gene are MNHEY and SMNVEV (reference sequence). The CDR3 bases are TGTGCCAGCAGTCCTACAGGGCTGAGCTCCTACGAGCAGTACGTC. This codes for CASSPTGLSSYEQYV.

In its sample, this clonotype was seen a few times. This chain links TRBV12-3 or TRBV12-4 with TRBJ1-1; the D is unclear. This CDR3 is 12 amino acids long. Trimming pared 5 bases from V and 4 bases from J, leaving 8 bases between. CDR3 sequence reads: CASSRDFTEAFF. The CDR3 DNA reads as TGTGCCAGCAGTAGGGATTTCACTGAAGCTTTCTTT.

In this sample, this clonotype turned up a few times. The chain has TRBV18 and TRBJ1-5; D gene uncertain. The V gene's germline CDR1 is KGHSH and CDR2 LQKENI. V was shortened by 1 base and J by 0 bases, with 7 bases between the two germline ends. The CDR3 runs to 15 residues. This CDR3 is CASSPQGISNQPQHF. The CDR3 DNA reads TGTGCCAGCTCACCACAGGGAATTAGCAATCAGCCCCAGCATTTT. Full variable domain (outside the CDR3, taken from reference TRBV18 and TRBJ1-5): NAGVMQNPRHLVRRRGQEARLRCSPMKGHSHVYWYRQLPEEGLKFMVYLQKENIIDESGMPKERFSAEFPKEGPSILRIQQVVRGDSAAYFCASSPQGISNQPQHFGDGTRLSIL.

The chain uses TRBV4-3 and TRBJ2-5, with TRBD1 identical over 8 bases. The V and J ends lost 1 base and 7 bases, in that order; junction bases with no gene match: 11. Germline V CDR1 and CDR2: LGHNA, YSLEER. The CDR3 spans 16 residues. For the CDR3, the DNA is TGCGCCAGCAGCCAAGGCGCGACAGGGGCCGCTGGGACCCAGTACTTC. The encoded protein is CASSQGATGAAGTQYF.

This clonotype was counted once. CDR3 sequence: CAWRGGFLRTDTQYF. The CDR3 bases are TGTGCCTGGAGGGGGGGGTTTTTACGGACAGATACGCAGTATTTT. The chain combines TRBV30 with TRBJ2-3; 7 positions agree with TRBD2. V was pared by 3 bases and J by 3 bases, with 9 bases of the junction left unmatched. This CDR3 is 15 amino acids long. CDR1 is GTSNPN, CDR2 SVGIG, per germline (reference sequence).

The chain uses TRBV12-3 or TRBV12-4 and TRBJ2-3; D is possibly TRBD1 (6 bases). The ends were cut back, 5 bases at V and 2 bases at J, with 14 bases in the middle. The CDR3 is 15 amino acids. In DNA form, the CDR3 reads TGTGCCAGCAGTACTACGGGACACATCACAGATACGCAGTATTTT. Amino acid sequence: CASSTTGHITDTQYF.

The chain couples TRBV20-1 to TRBJ2-7; 9 positions match TRBD1. Germline assignment: CDR1 DFQATT and CDR2 SNEGSKA (reference sequence). CDR3 length: 14 amino acids. J gave up 2 bases and V 6 bases, and 8 bases lay outside the gene matches. The CDR3 region has the DNA TGCAGTGCAACCCGGGACAGGGAGCCCTACGAGCAGTACGTC. This sequence encodes CSATRDREPYEQYV.

This clonotype was seen a few times. The chain joins TRBV28 to TRBJ1-2; no clear D. Trimming removed 3 bases at V and 4 bases at J, with 9 bases between. The CDR3 consists of 13 residues. Germline V gives CDR1 MDHEN, CDR2 SYDVKM. The CDR3 DNA reads TGTGCCAGCAGTTTGGCGTCTCTCTATGGCTACACCTTC. This encodes CASSLASLYGYTF.

This clonotype was counted only a few times. This chain uses TRBV7-9 with TRBJ2-2; D may be TRBD1 or TRBD2 (5 bases each). With 5 bases removed from V and 1 base from J, the gap between germline ends came to 23 bases. CDR3 length: 19 residues. Germline CDR1 reads SEHNR; CDR2 reads FQNEAQ (reference sequence). DNA of the CDR3: TGTGCCAGCAGCCTAATACACTTCCGGGACCCAAGGAACACCGGGGAGCTGTTTTTT. Amino acids: CASSLIHFRDPRNTGELFF. Full variable domain (remainder filled in from reference TRBV7-9 and TRBJ2-2): DTGVSQNPRHKITKRGQNVTFRCDPISEHNRLYWYRQTLGQGPEFLTYFQNEAQLEKSRLLSDRFSAERPKGSFSTLEIQRTEQGDSAMYLCASSLIHFRDPRNTGELFFGEGSRLTVL.

The J gene is TRBJ1-5, the V gene TRBV4-3; perhaps TRBD1 as D (5 bases). The germline CDR1 and CDR2 sequences are LGHNA and YSLEER. The germline V and J ends were trimmed by 1 base and 7 bases, with 14 bases remaining between them. There are 15 residues in the CDR3. The CDR3 reads CASSQAPPRAQPQHF. CDR3 nucleotide sequence: TGCGCCAGCAGCCAAGCCCCCCCCAGGGCGCAGCCCCAGCATTTT.

The CDR3 DNA follows: TGCAGTGCAAACAGGGGCGGGTACACTGAAGCTTTCTTT. It encodes CSANRGGYTEAFF. V gene TRBV20-1 combines with J gene TRBJ1-1; 7 bases are a match to TRBD1. This CDR3 has 13 residues. Trimming at V came to 6 bases and at J to 3 bases, leaving 7 bases not matched to a gene. Germline CDR1 reads DFQATT; CDR2 reads SNEGSKA (reference sequence).

This clonotype has just a few counts. The V and J genes are TRBV6-6 and TRBJ2-7; 10 positions match TRBD1. Germline V gene data show CDR1 as MNHNY and CDR2 as SVGAGI (reference sequence). After removal of 8 bases from V and 2 bases from J, the junction contained 9 bases not matched to a gene. This CDR3 comprises 15 residues. CDR3 DNA sequence: TGTGCCAGCCTGGCCGGGACAGGGGCCACCTACGAGCAGTACGTC. Protein sequence: CASLAGTGATYEQYV.

This clonotype was observed at least ten times. The chain joins TRBV7-2 to TRBJ1-6; TRBD1 agrees at 7 bases. The germline CDR1 and CDR2 sequences are SGHTA and FQGNSA. This CDR3 region has 14 residues. Trimming took 5 bases from V and 9 from J; bases not matched to a gene: 7. The CDR3, as DNA: TGTGCCAGCAGCCCACAGGGGAGCAGTTCACCCCTCCACTTT. As protein: CASSPQGSSSPLHF.

This clonotype was counted a few times. This sequence joins TRBV7-2 and TRBJ1-2, with no clear D. Germline lookup yields CDR1 SGHTA and CDR2 FQGNSA. V lost 5 bases and J lost 7, with 14 bases in between. There are 13 residues in the CDR3. The CDR3 reads CASSLGPEIGYTF. The CDR3 region has the DNA TGTGCCAGCAGCCTCGGACCTGAAATTGGCTACACCTTC.

The chain combines TRBV7-9 with TRBJ2-3; no clear D. The ends were cut back, 0 bases at V and 6 bases at J, with 10 bases in the middle. The CDR3 covers 14 residues. Germline V gene lookup returns CDR1 SEHNR and CDR2 FQNEAQ (reference sequence). This CDR3 is CASSLAARRDTQYF. The CDR3 DNA reads as TGTGCCAGCAGCTTAGCGGCCAGGCGGGATACGCAGTATTTT.

The chain combines TRBV20-1 with TRBJ2-7; D is tentatively TRBD1 or TRBD2 (6 bases each). Trimming took 5 bases from V and 4 from J, leaving 15 bases between them. CDR1 is DFQATT and CDR2 is SNEGSKA in the germline V gene (reference sequence). The CDR3 loop spans 13 amino acids. The CDR3 coding sequence is TGCAGTGCTGGGGGGCCGGGGAGGTACGAGCAGTACTTC. Translation: CSAGGPGRYEQYF.

The V call is TRBV6-1, the J call TRBJ2-1, with 15 bases identical to TRBD2. Germline V gene sequence: CDR1 MNHNS, CDR2 SASEGT. The CDR3 is made up of 16 amino acids. V lost 6 bases, J lost 3 bases, and 3 bases stayed unmatched. This CDR3 is CASRGLAGGDYNEQFF. The CDR3 bases are TGTGCCAGCAGAGGACTAGCGGGGGGGGACTACAATGAGCAGTTCTTC.

The chain is built from TRBV5-1 and TRBJ2-1, with D unresolved. The germline V gene has CDR1 SGHRS and CDR2 YFSETQ. V lost 5 bases, J lost 0 bases, and 12 bases lay in between. The length of the CDR3 is 15 residues. CDR3 in amino acids: CASRKAPPSYNEQFF. The CDR3 DNA reads TGCGCCAGCAGGAAAGCCCCCCCCTCCTACAATGAGCAGTTCTTC. The variable domain in full, completed from reference TRBV5-1 and TRBJ2-1, reads KAGVTQTPRYLIKTRGQQVTLSCSPISGHRSVSWYQQTPGQGLQFLFEYFSETQRNKGNFPGRFSGRQFSNSRSEMNVSTLELGDSALYLCASRKAPPSYNEQFFGPGTRLTVL.

The gene calls are TRBV7-2 and TRBJ1-3; D not resolved. This CDR3 comprises 14 residues. The V and J ends lost 5 bases and 2 bases respectively, with 10 bases between them. Germline CDR1 reads SGHTA; CDR2 reads FQGNSA. DNA for the CDR3: TGTGCCAGCAGCCCGGTCCCGGCTGGAAACACCATATATTTT. Amino acids: CASSPVPAGNTIYF.

Here the CDR3 reads CASSLQRGDQETQYF. The CDR3 DNA is TGTGCCAGCAGCTTACAGCGGGGGGACCAAGAGACCCAGTACTTC. V is TRBV7-2 and J is TRBJ2-5, with 9 bases aligning to TRBD2. V shed 2 bases and J 0 bases; nucleotides not matched to a gene: 1. The CDR3 contains 15 residues. Germline loops: CDR1 SGHTA, CDR2 FQGNSA. The full variable domain, its missing parts supplied by reference TRBV7-2 and TRBJ2-5, is GAGVSQSPSNKVTEKGKDVELRCDPISGHTALYWYRQSLGQGLEFLIYFQGNSAPDKSGLPSDRFSAERTGGSVSTLTIQRTQQEDSAVYLCASSLQRGDQETQYFGPGTRLLVL.

This clonotype was seen only a few times. This chain joins TRBV7-2 and TRBJ2-5, with D tentatively TRBD2 (6 bases). Trimming removed 3 bases at V and 2 bases at J, with 13 bases between. The CDR3 runs 15 residues. CDR1 is SGHTA and CDR2 is FQGNSA in the germline V gene. The CDR3 DNA is TGTGCCAGCAGCTTTAACGGGGGAGATCAAGAGACCCAGTACTTC. Residues: CASSFNGGDQETQYF.

This clonotype was observed a handful of times. V gene TRBV6-6 combines with J gene TRBJ2-3; TRBD2 agrees at 7 bases. Trimming took 6 bases from V and 3 from J; bases not matched to a gene: 15. Germline V lookup: CDR1 MNHNY, CDR2 SVGAGI (reference sequence). The CDR3 spans 17 residues. The CDR3 loop reads CASSTRRGGLGTDTQYF. The CDR3 coding sequence is TGTGCCAGCAGCACCCGGCGGGGAGGGTTGGGGACAGATACGCAGTATTTT.

The genes are TRBV14 and TRBJ2-7; D unclear. The CDR3 is 12 residues long. V was cut by 4 bases and J by 7 bases, with 11 bases left in between. Germline CDR1 reads SGHDN; CDR2 reads FVKESK. The CDR3 protein is CASSRTPGEQYV. The CDR3, as DNA: TGTGCCAGCAGCCGAACCCCCGGTGAGCAGTACGTC.

The chain joins TRBV5-1 to TRBJ2-3; tentatively, D is TRBD1 (5 bases). Per germline, CDR1 SGHRS and CDR2 YFSETQ. V lost 0 bases and J lost 0, with 14 bases in between. The CDR3 sequence is 17 residues long. This CDR3 reads CASSLGSQGTSTDTQYF. The CDR3 DNA sequence: TGCGCCAGCAGCTTGGGGTCCCAGGGTACTAGCACAGATACGCAGTATTTT. The full variable domain, rest sourced from reference TRBV5-1 and TRBJ2-3, is KAGVTQTPRYLIKTRGQQVTLSCSPISGHRSVSWYQQTPGQGLQFLFEYFSETQRNKGNFPGRFSGRQFSNSRSEMNVSTLELGDSALYLCASSLGSQGTSTDTQYFGPGTRLTVL.